The TCR beta chain described here comes from a study of T cells in Graves' hyperthyroidism and ophthalmopathy (dated by TCRdb to 2018 to 2020). General notes on the study: Peripheral blood was sampled at the time of initial diagnosis, prior to any treatment. To identify distinguishing TCR V-J signatures, a discovery cohort of about a hundred patients was used, comprising 40 to 45 with Graves' ophthalmopathy and some 60 with stable Graves' hyperthyroidism. An independent validation cohort of under 20 hyperthyroidism patients and approximately 15 patients who later progressed to ophthalmopathy tested prospective prediction of ophthalmopathy. The 100 or so discovery patients were divided at random into training and test sets in a 7:3 ratio. The study also compared thyroid tissue and blood T-cell repertoires from more than five Graves' hyperthyroidism patients. Once sampling was done, hyperthyroidism patients were given methimazole at a starting dose of 30 mg daily, whereas ophthalmopathy patients were given high-dose intravenous methylprednisolone. The paper reports TCR Vbeta CDR3 sequencing of approximately 140 peripheral blood samples: over 40 ophthalmopathy, some 80 hyperthyroidism and 17 progressor patients.

V and J are truncated by 1 base and 2 bases respectively, leaving an intervening sequence of 9 bases. The CDR3 measures 13 amino acids from cysteine to phenylalanine. Only CDR3 DNA remains: 39 bases, in frame from the first base. CDR1 and CDR2 (GTSNPN, SVGIG) derive from the germline V gene (reference sequence). This clonotype was detected many times. It has no known antigen specificity. The sample holds no much larger clone one base away, and base qualities are not on file. Ophthalmopathy patients had moderately to severely active disease, with a Clinical Activity Score of 3 or more, a NOSPECS grade of 4 or more, and a disease duration of less than 3 months. Any patient with an uncontrolled infection, another autoimmune disease, pregnancy or lactation was excluded. Diagnoses were established on the basis of clinical symptoms, serum thyroxine and TRAb, thyroid ultrasound, and orbital computed tomography. PBMCs were separated from under 12 ml of fresh peripheral blood using Ficoll-Paque density gradient centrifugation. Total RNA was extracted using Trizol reagent, and RNA quality was assessed on an Agilent 2100 Bioanalyzer.

The TCR beta CDR3 regions were amplified from the RNA transcripts. The TCR CDR3 was subjected to a first round of RT-PCR using the HTBI primer set and the Qiagen OneStep RT-PCR kit. Libraries were constructed in a second round of multiplex PCR, after which size selection and purification were carried out. Paired-end sequencing of the libraries was performed with 100 bp reads on an Illumina HiSeq2000. In the original analysis: SOAPnuke was used to process the raw data, with reads discarded if the reads contained adapters or uncalled bases, had a mean Phred below 15, or lacked an exact constant-primer or identifier match. High-quality paired reads were merged with COPE v1.2.5, and unique nucleotide sequences were defined as clonotypes. Clonotypes were aligned to IMGT TRBV, TRBD and TRBJ reference segments using MiTCR v1.1. Analysis was restricted to V-J combinations with a frequency above 0.0001, which covered 98% to 99.2% of repertoires. The TCS score was defined as F50 (clonal expansion) divided by E x V (chaos), with BLOSUM62-based TCRdist calculated between CDR3 peptides within each V-J. Welch's t-statistics and random forest reduced 450 to 600 V-J features to 10 to 15, which were used in a naive Bayes classifier (R e1071). Thyroid-blood repertoire similarity was quantified with the Morisita-Horn index. The public reads were run again by TCRdb, first through fastp at Q25 and then through MiXCR, and only productive beta chains were kept. Records with the same CDR3 protein are collapsed into one entry carrying the most frequent genes and DNA. None of the V and J calls come from the authors' own analysis; TCRdb made them. Recorded for this sample are about 610,000 distinct CDR3 sequences; about 14% of them occurred a single time. The biggest ten clones account for roughly 4.5% of the sample.

Study-level results and caveats: Sample size was not statistically predetermined, and investigators were not blinded to group allocation. In validation, progression to ophthalmopathy was predicted by the model with 70% to 71% sensitivity and 72% to 80% specificity, a median of roughly 6.4 months before onset. A 13 V-J signature model separated ophthalmopathy from stable hyperthyroidism, with 87.88% sensitivity and 81.08% specificity in cross-validation and 80%/75% in testing. Most expanded thyroid clonotypes (frequency above 0.001) were also found in blood, which suggests that blood repertoires may mirror thyroid immune responses.

In this chain, TRBV30 is recombined with TRBJ2-7; the D region possibly corresponds to TRBD1 (6 bases align). The TCR was taken from a woman aged 40 to 50 with Graves' ophthalmopathy. Sample: blood. In nucleotide form, the sequence is TGTGCCTGGAGTGGGACAGTACCCTACGAGCAGTACTTC. Translated, it gives CAWSGTVPYEQYF.